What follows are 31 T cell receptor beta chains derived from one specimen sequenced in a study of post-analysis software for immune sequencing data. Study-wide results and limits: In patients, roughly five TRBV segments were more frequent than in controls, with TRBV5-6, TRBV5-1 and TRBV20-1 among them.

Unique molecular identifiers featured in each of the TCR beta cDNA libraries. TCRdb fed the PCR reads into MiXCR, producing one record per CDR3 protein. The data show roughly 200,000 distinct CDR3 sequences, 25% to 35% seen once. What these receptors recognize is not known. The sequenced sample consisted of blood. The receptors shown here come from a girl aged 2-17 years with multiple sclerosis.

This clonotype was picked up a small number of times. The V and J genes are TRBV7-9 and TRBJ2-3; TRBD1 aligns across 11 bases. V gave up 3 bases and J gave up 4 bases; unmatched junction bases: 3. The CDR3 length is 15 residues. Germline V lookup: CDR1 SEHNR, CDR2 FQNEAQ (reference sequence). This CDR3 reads CASSLRTGGADTQYF. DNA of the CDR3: TGTGCCAGCAGCTTGCGGACAGGGGGCGCAGATACGCAGTATTTT. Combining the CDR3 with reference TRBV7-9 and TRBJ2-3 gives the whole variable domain DTGVSQNPRHKITKRGQNVTFRCDPISEHNRLYWYRQTLGQGPEFLTYFQNEAQLEKSRLLSDRFSAERPKGSFSTLEIQRTEQGDSAMYLCASSLRTGGADTQYFGPGTRLTVL.

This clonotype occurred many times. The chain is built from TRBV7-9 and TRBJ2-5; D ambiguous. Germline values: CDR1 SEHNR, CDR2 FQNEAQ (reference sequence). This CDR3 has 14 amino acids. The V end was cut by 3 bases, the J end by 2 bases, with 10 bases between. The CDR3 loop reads CASSFPAQQETQYF. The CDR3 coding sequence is TGTGCCAGCAGCTTCCCTGCACAGCAAGAGACCCAGTACTTC.

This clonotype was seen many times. CDR3 sequence reads: CASSSGQYNSPLHF. In DNA, the CDR3 is TGTGCCAGCAGCTCCGGACAGTATAATTCACCCCTCCACTTT. This rearrangement joins TRBV7-3 to TRBJ1-6; tentatively, D is TRBD1 (6 bases). The V and J ends lost 4 bases and 4 bases respectively, with 8 bases between them. CDR1 is SGHTA and CDR2 is FQGTGA in the germline V gene. The CDR3 spans 14 residues.

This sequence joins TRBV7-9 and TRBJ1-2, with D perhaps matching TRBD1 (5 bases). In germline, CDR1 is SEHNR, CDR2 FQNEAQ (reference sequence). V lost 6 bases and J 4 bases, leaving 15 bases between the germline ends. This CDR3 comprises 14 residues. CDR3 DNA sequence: TGTGCCAGCAGTTCCCGGGACGAACTCTATGGCTACACCTTC. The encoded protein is CASSSRDELYGYTF.

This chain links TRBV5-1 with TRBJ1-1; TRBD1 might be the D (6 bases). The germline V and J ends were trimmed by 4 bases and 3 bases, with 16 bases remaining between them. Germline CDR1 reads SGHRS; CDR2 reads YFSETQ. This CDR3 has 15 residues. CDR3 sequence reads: CASSRLRTADTEAFF. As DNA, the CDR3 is TGCGCCAGCAGCCGACTCCGGACAGCAGACACTGAAGCTTTCTTT.

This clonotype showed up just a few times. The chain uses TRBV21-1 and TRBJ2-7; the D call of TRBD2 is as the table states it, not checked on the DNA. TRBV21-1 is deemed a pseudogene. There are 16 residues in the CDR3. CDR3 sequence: CASSNHILARSGEQYF. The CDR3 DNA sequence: TGTGCCAGCAGCAACCATATACTAGCGAGGTCGGGAGAGCAGTACTTC.

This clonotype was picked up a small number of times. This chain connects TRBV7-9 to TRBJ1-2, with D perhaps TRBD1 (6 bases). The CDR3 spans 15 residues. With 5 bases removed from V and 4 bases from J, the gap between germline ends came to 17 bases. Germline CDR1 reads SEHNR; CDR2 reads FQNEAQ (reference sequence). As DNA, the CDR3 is TGTGCCAGCAGCGCGACGAGACCAGGGGTCTATGGCTACACCTTC. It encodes CASSATRPGVYGYTF.

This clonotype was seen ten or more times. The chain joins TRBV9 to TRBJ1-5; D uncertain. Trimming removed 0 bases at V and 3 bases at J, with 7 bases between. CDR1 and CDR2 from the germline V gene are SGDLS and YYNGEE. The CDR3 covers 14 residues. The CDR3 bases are TGTGCCAGCAGCGTAGGTAACGCCAATCAGCCCCAGCATTTT. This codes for CASSVGNANQPQHF.

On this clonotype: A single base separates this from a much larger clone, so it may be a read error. The CDR3 DNA sequence: TGTGCCAGCAGCCCCCTTGGTGGGAATGAGCAGTACTTC. Encoded protein: CASSPLGGNEQYF. This chain joins TRBV5-6 and TRBJ2-5, with unresolved D. V dropped 4 bases and J dropped 11 bases, with 18 bases sitting between them. There are 13 residues in the CDR3. The germline gives CDR1 SGHDT, CDR2 YYEEEE.

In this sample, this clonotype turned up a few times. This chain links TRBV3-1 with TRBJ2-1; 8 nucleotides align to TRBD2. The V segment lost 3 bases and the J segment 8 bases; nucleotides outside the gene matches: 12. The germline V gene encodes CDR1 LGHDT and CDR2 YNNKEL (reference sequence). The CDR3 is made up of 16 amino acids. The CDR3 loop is CASSQPIGGGLDEQFF. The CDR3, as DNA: TGTGCCAGCAGCCAGCCTATCGGGGGGGGCCTGGATGAGCAGTTCTTC.

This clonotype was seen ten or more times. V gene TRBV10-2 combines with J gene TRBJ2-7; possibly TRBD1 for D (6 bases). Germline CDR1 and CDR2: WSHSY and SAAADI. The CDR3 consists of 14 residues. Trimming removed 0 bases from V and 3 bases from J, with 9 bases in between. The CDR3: CASSESTGRYEQYF. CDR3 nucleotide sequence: TGCGCCAGCAGTGAGTCAACAGGGCGCTACGAGCAGTACTTC.

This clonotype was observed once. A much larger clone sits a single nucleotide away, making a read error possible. CDR3 region: CASSQSYGHNNEQFF. In DNA, the CDR3 is TGCGCCAGCAGCCAATCGTACGGCCACAACAATGAGCAGTTCTTC. The chain joins TRBV4-1 to TRBJ2-1; D is ambiguous. This CDR3 comprises 15 residues. Germline V lookup: CDR1 MGHRA, CDR2 YSYEKL. V shed 2 bases and J shed 5 bases, with 13 bases lying between them.

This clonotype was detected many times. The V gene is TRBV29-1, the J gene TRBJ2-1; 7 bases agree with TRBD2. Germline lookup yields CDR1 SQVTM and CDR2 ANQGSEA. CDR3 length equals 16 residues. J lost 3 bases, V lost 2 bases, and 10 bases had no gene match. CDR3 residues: CSVESGTGGNYNEQFF. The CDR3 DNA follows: TGCAGCGTTGAAAGTGGTACGGGGGGTAACTACAATGAGCAGTTCTTC.

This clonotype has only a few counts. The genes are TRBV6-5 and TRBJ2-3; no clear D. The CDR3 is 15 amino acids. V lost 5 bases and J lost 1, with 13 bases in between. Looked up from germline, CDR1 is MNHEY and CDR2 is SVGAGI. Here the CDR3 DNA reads TGTGCCAGCAGTCCATTTGGGAAGGGCACAGATACGCAGTATTTT. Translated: CASSPFGKGTDTQYF.

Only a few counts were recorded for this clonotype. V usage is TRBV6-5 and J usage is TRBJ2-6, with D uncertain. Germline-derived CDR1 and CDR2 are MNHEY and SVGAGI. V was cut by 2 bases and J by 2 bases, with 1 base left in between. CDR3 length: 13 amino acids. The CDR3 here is CASSYPGANVLTF. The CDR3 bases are TGTGCCAGCAGTTACCCTGGGGCCAACGTCCTGACTTTC.

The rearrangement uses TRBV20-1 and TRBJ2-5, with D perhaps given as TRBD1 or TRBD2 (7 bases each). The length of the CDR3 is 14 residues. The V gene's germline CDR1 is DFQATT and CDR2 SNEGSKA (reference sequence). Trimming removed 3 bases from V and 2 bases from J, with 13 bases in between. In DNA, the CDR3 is TGCAGTGCTAGCGGGGGGACAGTACAAGAGACCCAGTACTTC. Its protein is CSASGGTVQETQYF.

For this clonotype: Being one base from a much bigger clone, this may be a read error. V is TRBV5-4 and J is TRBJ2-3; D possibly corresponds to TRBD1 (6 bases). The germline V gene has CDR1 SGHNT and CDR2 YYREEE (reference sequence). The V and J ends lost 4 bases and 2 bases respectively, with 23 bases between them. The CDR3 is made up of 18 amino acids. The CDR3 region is CASSKNVWTDLPTDTQYF. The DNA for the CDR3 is TGTGCCAGCAGCAAGAACGTCTGGACAGACTTACCCACAGATACGCAGTATTTT.

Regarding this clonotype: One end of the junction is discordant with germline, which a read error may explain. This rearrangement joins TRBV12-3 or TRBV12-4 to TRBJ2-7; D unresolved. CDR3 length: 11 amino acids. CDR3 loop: CVSSRAYEQYF. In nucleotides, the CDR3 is TGTGTCAGCAGCAGAGCCTACGAGCAGTACTTC.

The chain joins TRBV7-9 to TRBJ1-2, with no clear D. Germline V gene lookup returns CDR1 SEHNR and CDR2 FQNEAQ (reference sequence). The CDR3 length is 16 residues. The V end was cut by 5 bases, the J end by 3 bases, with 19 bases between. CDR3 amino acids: CASSPGGPAMDYGYTF. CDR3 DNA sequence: TGTGCCAGCAGCCCGGGAGGGCCGGCGATGGACTATGGCTACACCTTC.

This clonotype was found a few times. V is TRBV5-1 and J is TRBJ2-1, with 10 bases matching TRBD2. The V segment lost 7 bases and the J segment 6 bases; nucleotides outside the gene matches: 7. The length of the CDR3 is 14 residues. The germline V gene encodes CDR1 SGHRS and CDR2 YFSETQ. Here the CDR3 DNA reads TGCGCCAGCGGAGCGGGAGGGCCCGGCAATGAGCAGTTCTTC. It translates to CASGAGGPGNEQFF.

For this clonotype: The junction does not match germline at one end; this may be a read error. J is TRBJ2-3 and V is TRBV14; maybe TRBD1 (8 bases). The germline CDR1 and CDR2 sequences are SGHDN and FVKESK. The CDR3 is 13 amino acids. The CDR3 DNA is TGTGCCGGCAGTCAGGGGGCGCGGGGGACGCAGTATTTT. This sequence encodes CAGSQGARGTQYF.

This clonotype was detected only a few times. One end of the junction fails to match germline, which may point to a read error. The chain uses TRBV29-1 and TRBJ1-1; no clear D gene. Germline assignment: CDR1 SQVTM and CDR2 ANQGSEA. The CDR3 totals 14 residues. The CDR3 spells CSVEEAEMNAEAFF. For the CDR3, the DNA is TGCAGCGTTGAAGAGGCAGAAATGAACGCTGAAGCTTTCTTT.

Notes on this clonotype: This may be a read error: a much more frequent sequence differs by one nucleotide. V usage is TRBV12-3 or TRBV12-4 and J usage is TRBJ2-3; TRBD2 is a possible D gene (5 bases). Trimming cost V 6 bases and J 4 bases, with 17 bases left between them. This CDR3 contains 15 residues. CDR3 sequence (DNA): TGTGCCAGCAGCCTCAGAAGCTTGGGAGCAGATACGCAGTATTTT. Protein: CASSLRSLGADTQYF.

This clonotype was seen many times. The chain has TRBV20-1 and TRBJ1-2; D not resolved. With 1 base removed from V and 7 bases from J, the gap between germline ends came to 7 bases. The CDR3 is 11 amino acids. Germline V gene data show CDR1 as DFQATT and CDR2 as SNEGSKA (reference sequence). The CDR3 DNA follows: TGCAGTGCTAGAGTAGGGTTTGGCTACACCTTC. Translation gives CSARVGFGYTF.

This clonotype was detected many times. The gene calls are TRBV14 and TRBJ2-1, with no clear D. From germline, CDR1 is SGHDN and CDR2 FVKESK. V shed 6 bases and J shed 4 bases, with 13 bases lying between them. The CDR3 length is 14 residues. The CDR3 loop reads CASRPSGSYNEQFF. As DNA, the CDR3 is TGTGCCAGCAGACCCTCCGGATCTTACAATGAGCAGTTCTTC. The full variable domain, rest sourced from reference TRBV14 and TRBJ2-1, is EAGVTQFPSHSVIEKGQTVTLRCDPISGHDNLYWYRRVMGKEIKFLLHFVKESKQDESGMPNNRFLAERTGGTYSTLKVQPAELEDSGVYFCASRPSGSYNEQFFGPGTRLTVL.

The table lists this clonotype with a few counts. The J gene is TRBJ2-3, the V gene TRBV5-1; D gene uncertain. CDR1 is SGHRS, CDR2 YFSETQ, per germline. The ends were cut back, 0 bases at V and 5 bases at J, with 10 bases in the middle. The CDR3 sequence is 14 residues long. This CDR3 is CASSLAQHGDTQYF. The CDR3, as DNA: TGCGCCAGCAGCTTGGCTCAGCATGGAGATACGCAGTATTTT. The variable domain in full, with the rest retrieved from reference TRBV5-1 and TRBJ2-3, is KAGVTQTPRYLIKTRGQQVTLSCSPISGHRSVSWYQQTPGQGLQFLFEYFSETQRNKGNFPGRFSGRQFSNSRSEMNVSTLELGDSALYLCASSLAQHGDTQYFGPGTRLTVL.

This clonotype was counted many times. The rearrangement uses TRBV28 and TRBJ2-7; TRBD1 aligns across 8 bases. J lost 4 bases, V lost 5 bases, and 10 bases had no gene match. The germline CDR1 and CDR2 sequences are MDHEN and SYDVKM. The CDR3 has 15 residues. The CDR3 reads CASSQKTGAPYEQYF. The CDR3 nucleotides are TGTGCCAGCAGTCAAAAGACAGGGGCCCCTTACGAGCAGTACTTC.

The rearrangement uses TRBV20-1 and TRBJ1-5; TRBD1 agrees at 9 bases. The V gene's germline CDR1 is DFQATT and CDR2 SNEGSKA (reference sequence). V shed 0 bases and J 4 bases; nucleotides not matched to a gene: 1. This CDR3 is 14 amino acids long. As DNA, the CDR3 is TGCAGTGCTAGAGACGGGACAGGGAATCAGCCCCAGCATTTT. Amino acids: CSARDGTGNQPQHF.

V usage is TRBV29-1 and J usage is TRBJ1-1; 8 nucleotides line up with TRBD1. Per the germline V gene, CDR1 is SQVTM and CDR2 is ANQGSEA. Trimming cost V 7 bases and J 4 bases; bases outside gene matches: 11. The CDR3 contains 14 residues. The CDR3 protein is CSGATGAAGTEAFF. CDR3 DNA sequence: TGCAGCGGAGCGACAGGGGCCGCTGGCACTGAAGCTTTCTTT.

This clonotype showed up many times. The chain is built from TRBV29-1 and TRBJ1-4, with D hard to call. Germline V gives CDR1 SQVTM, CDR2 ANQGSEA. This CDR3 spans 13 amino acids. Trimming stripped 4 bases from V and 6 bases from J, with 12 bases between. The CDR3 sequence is CSVGGRLHEKLFF. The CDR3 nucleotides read TGCAGCGTTGGCGGGAGGTTGCATGAAAAACTGTTTTTT. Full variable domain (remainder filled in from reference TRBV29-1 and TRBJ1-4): SAVISQKPSRDICQRGTSLTIQCQVDSQVTMMFWYRQQPGQSLTLIATANQGSEATYESGFVIDKFPISRPNLTFSTLTVSNMSPEDSSIYLCSVGGRLHEKLFFGSGTQLSVL.

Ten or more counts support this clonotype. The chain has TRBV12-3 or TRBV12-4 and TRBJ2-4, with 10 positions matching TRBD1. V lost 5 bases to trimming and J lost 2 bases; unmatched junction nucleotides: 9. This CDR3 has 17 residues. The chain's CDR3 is CASSPIGDRGTKNIQYF. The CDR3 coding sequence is TGTGCCAGCAGTCCCATCGGGGACAGGGGTACCAAAAACATTCAGTACTTC.